A single T cell receptor beta chain is shown here with its context. Its antigen target is currently unknown. No base quality information exists; no much larger clone differs at one position. Library generation was performed with the immunoSEQ multiplex PCR assay. For the multiplex PCR, a mixture combining 60 forward primers for TCR Vbeta segments and 13 reverse primers for TCR Jbeta segments was used. The CDR3 region of rearranged TCR beta genes was amplified from genomic DNA with a multiplex PCR assay. On the Illumina HiSeq System, the amplified TCR beta libraries were sequenced as 87-base-pair reads. Processing in the source paper ran as follows. Across the 670 or so repertoires, a later analysis counted tens of millions of unique TCR beta chains, roughly 11 million of which were shared by at least two donors. Raw reads were error-corrected and collapsed into unique sequences by a nearest-neighbor algorithm in which closely related sequences were merged to remove PCR and sequencing errors. CDR3 sequences were aligned to IMGT reference sequences to assign V, D and J gene segments. For a sequence to be retained, a match of at least six nucleotides to both a V gene segment and a J gene segment was required. A rearrangement counted as productive if the CDR3 had no stop codons and remained in frame with V and J, and every other rearrangement counted as non-productive. CDR3 was defined by IMGT convention, running from the second conserved V-encoded cysteine to the conserved J-encoded phenylalanine. The earlier analysis of about 530 of the donors excluded any sequence lacking an unambiguous match to a single V gene segment. In an earlier analysis of 587 of the donors, a V segment was called functional when productive rearrangements were above 56.7%, and segregating when the standard deviation between donors exceeded 5%. A statistical classification framework was developed to diagnose cytomegalovirus status using the catalog of TCR beta chain sequences. In a later analysis, TCR nucleotide sequences were compared against IMGT/GENE-DB human TR gene sequences so that V and J genes could be assigned. Using the TCRdist pipeline, a later analysis assigned CDR3 sequences along with most-parsimonious VDJ recombination scenarios. In a later analysis, each TCR beta chain was defined by its CDR3 amino acid sequence together with its V-gene family, and reads lacking a unique V-gene family were excluded. To address suspected cross-contamination and a sequencing artifact, a later analysis removed 592 highly shared, low-generation-probability nucleotide sequences. A later analysis calculated a clonal expansion index for each public chain from normalized within-repertoire ranks of inferred template counts. A later analysis computed generation probabilities with a VDJ recombination model fitted to out-of-frame rearrangements, and checked the results against IGoR. Hypergeometric tests were used in a later analysis to score TCR-TCR, TCR-HLA and TCR-CMV co-occurrence, with a repertoire-size bias correction applied to the TCR pairs. To estimate false discovery rates, a later analysis permuted the HLA or CMV assignments 20 times. In a later analysis, co-occurring TCRs were grouped with DBSCAN, and TCRdist sequence similarity was added when clustering was performed within HLA-allele-positive subsets. Repertoires with fewer than 30,000 or more than 120,000 public chains were left out of co-occurrence clustering, as were about five repertoires with anomalous nucleotide sharing. This immuneACCESS table, as held by TCRdb, lists in-frame sequences with V and J called but not all clones. Of the missing ones, under half trace to an unresolved V gene in checked studies; the others have no known cause. V and J calls plus clone size are reproduced from that table; the DNA served to infer D and trimming. This sample holds 140,000 or so clones; about 82% were observed only once. The ten top clones hold less than 4% of the sample.

The data originate from a study of cytomegalovirus exposure and HLA in healthy donors (dated by TCRdb to about 2017). Regarding the research as a whole: In an earlier analysis of roughly 500 of the donors, 276 Gb of sequence data and 117 million unique TCR beta sequences from 180 million or so T cells were reported. Among 398 genotyped donors of the cohort, an average of 235,054 unique TCR beta nucleotide sequences were sequenced per donor, about a sixth of them non-productive. An earlier analysis of several hundred of the donors used high-throughput TCR beta sequencing to judge whether each TCR beta V gene segment behaved as functional or pseudogenic. Among the approximately 400 genotyped donors, approximately 77% belonged to the genetic ancestry cluster associated with self-reported Caucasian donors. Around 320 gigabases of sequencing data and 70 million to 85 million unique TCR sequences were included in an early release covering under 650 HLA-typed donors. Donor age, sex, ethnicity and CMV serostatus were compiled alongside the repertoire data. Typing coverage differed by locus: A, B, C, DRB1 and DQB1 were typed in roughly 629-630 donors, DQA1 in about 510, DPA1 in 606, and DPB1 in just under 490. Every discovery cohort repertoire had been produced on one sequencing platform. Both class I and class II loci were covered by HLA typing, at four-digit resolution. The aim of the study was to test whether cataloging public T cell receptors could identify signatures of past pathogen exposure. To predict cytomegalovirus infection status, the study brought together high-throughput TCR immunosequencing, statistical association of individual TCRs with disease status, and machine learning. The later analysis used no new phenotypic data to find candidate immune exposures, relying instead on TCR beta sequences and their occurrence across donors. A later analysis re-analyzed previously published TCR beta repertoires from 666 donors and added high-resolution HLA genotyping to study TCR occurrence patterns. Several DR-DQ haplotypes were treated as single units for association and clustering because of strong linkage in the cohort. A later genetic analysis took genome-wide SNP genotypes for about three fifths of the 666 donors and used that subset as a discovery cohort. The study profiled the T cell repertoires of hundreds of subjects by immunosequencing and related them to cytomegalovirus serostatus. Along with the 666-subject first cohort, a separate validation cohort of over a hundred different subjects was used. What the authors observed across the whole study: It was suggested by the authors that the approach could potentially be generalized to other disease states and immunological phenotypes. A later analysis found that TCR association rates varied across HLA loci, with DRB1 alleles showing the most associated TCRs and HLA-C alleles the fewest. The 87-base-pair reads could not distinguish some IMGT-functional V segments, including TRBV6-2 and TRBV6-3, so those segments were excluded. The earlier analysis of some 560 of the donors excluded 15 to 20 rarely observed V segments, including chromosome 9 orphons, because counts were too low. The classifier was reported to diagnose cytomegalovirus status with high specificity and sensitivity in both the original and validation cohorts. Across donors, most TCR sequences were observed very rarely, whereas some public TCRs were present in many individuals. Presence/absence analyses assumed roughly uniform sequencing depth across donors, an assumption that may not hold. In a later genetic analysis, a missense DCLRE1C variant was associated with V-gene and J-gene trimming of TCR beta chains, and the association was replicated in an independent cohort. According to a later analysis, parvovirus B19, influenza, CMV and Epstein-Barr virus appeared linked to several top co-occurrence clusters. At a false discovery rate of 0.05, a later analysis linked some 17,000 TCR beta sequences to specific HLA alleles. A later analysis found that most CMV-associated TCR beta chains appeared HLA-restricted, with HLA associations seemingly driven largely by CMV exposure. Linkage disequilibrium might explain the correlated functional status among segregating V segments, but an unknown experimental factor could not be ruled out. When HLA alleles, especially DR and DQ, strongly co-occurred, TCR associations were difficult to assign to individual alleles. In vitro tests confirmed that three of the cytomegalovirus-associated TCR beta chains recognize cytomegalovirus antigens. A further reported finding was that TCR beta sequences accurately predicted the HLA-A and HLA-B alleles for most subjects in the first cohort. Compared with equally common non-associated chains, HLA-associated TCR beta chains in a later analysis were more clonally expanded and had lower generation probabilities. In an earlier analysis of approximately 600 of the donors, most TCR beta V segments were observed in productive rearrangements about 87% or about 30% of the time, broadly matching IMGT annotations. In this cohort, only TCR beta chains were sequenced, and detectable features were limited by the absence of alpha or paired-chain data. The only immune exposure information available for the cohort was CMV serostatus. The study gave a list of about 160 TCR beta chains associated with cytomegalovirus. HLA typing was unavailable for some donors at each locus, so association tests used only the typed subset. The sequencing pipeline was judged likely to have produced a cluster of highly shared sequence variants as a technical artifact. A later genetic analysis reported fewer N-insertions in productive TCRs among donors in an Asian-associated ancestry cluster than the roughly 640-donor mean.

In total, about 650 healthy bone marrow donors made up the cohort. Cohort members were all nominally healthy when sampled, although unrecorded immune exposures were likely present. The donor tested CMV seronegative, placing the donor among the 350 or so seronegative members of the cohort. A peripheral blood sample was collected from each donor, and TCR beta sequencing was performed on peripheral blood mononuclear cells. Genomic DNA was extracted from the blood cell samples with the Qiagen DNeasy Blood Extraction Kit. Trimming at the junction amounts to 6 bases on V and 2 bases on J, and the germline ends lie 10 bases apart. The germline V gene sets CDR1 to MNHNS and CDR2 to SASEGT. From the cysteine through the phenylalanine, the CDR3 covers 13 amino acids. Kept here is only the CDR3 DNA, which spans 39 bases and is read in frame from base 1.

The origin of this receptor is a male donor in good health and CMV-seronegative. The chain was built from TRBV6-1 and TRBJ1-2, with an unclear D gene assignment. Sequencing was done on a sample of PBMCs. The DNA reads TGTGCCAGCAGCCATCGGGTAAACTATGGCTACACCTTC. This codes for CASSHRVNYGYTF.